The entry below describes one T cell receptor (beta chain). The antigen is not known. The entry originates in a study of CD8+ T cells in alopecia areata. Study-level results: Treatment with tofacitinib significantly lowered scalp clonality and reduced expanded CD8+ clones among the top 100.

As the sequencing template, cDNA was produced by extracting RNA and reverse transcribing it. Measured with immunoSEQ multiplex PCR; TCRdb has only the in-frame clones, and not every one. Of roughly 280,000 clones in the sample, around 64% were seen once. Stated treatment: oral pan-JAK inhibitor, 5-10 mg twice daily. This material consisted of CD4+ T cells sorted from blood, taken around week 54, from a patient treated with tofacitinib. This receptor was identified in a human donor with alopecia areata.

The chain's CDR3 is CASSVGLNYEQYF. In nucleotides, the CDR3 is TGTGCCAGCAGTGTGGGACTGAACTACGAGCAGTACTTC. The rearrangement links TRBV25-1 to TRBJ2-7; D perhaps matches TRBD2 (6 bases). V lost 4 bases and J lost 3, with 10 bases in between. In germline, CDR1 is MGHDK, CDR2 SYGVNS. This CDR3 has 13 amino acids.